A few counts support the clone carrying this T cell receptor (beta chain). These data belong to a study of sequential checkpoint blockade in melanoma. Study as a whole: Patients were randomized 1:1 to nivolumab-then-ipilimumab or ipilimumab-then-nivolumab first-line. After both sequences, patients received maintenance nivolumab.

Germline assignment: CDR1 SGDLS and CDR2 YYNGEE. Trimming left V 2 bases short and J 6 bases short, with 14 bases between. CDR3 size: 14 residues. The treatment: randomized to nivolumab then ipilimumab (arm A) or the reverse (arm B). Patients had received no earlier DNA-damaging chemotherapy. From thawed PBMCs, live CD3+CD8+ cells negative for CD19 and CD56 were sorted. The data were produced by immunoSEQ multiplex PCR, yet TCRdb's version contains in-frame clones alone and is incomplete. Of about 28,000 clones in the sample, 85% to 90% were seen once. The rearrangement links TRBV9 to TRBJ1-2, with a possible D match to TRBD1 (6 bases). Sequenced material: CD8+ T cells sorted from blood (inferred from file names), taken from a patient given nivolumab and ipilimumab in sequence. The receptor was derived from a human donor with melanoma. The CDR3, as DNA: TGTGCCAGCAGCGTGGGACCTCAGGGGAATGGCTACACCTTC. It specifies CASSVGPQGNGYTF.